This TCR beta chain derives from a study of CD8+CD57+ T cells in acquired aplastic anemia. Study-level results: Found in both controls and patients were fewer than 35 CD8+ CDR3 sequences.

The V gene end was trimmed by 2 bases and the J gene end by 2 bases; junction bases not matched to a gene: 9. CDR3 length equals 16 residues. Germline CDR1 SGHKS, CDR2 YYEKEE (reference sequence). Individuals selected for sequencing had exhibited CD8+CD57+ cell expansion on flow cytometry. Blood came from patients not yet given any therapy. This clonotype was picked up a small number of times. Its antigen is currently unknown. Investigators profiled TCR beta VDJ and CDR3 from genomic DNA template. Each CDR3 protein gets one entry after TCRdb re-called the reads with MiXCR. Here the sample spans 160,000 or so distinct CDR3 sequences, about 50% being singletons.

This TCR was recovered from a human donor with aplastic anemia. The V call is TRBV5-5, the J call TRBJ1-2; 7 bases are shared with TRBD1. Sample: sorted CD4+, CD8+, or CD8+CD57+ T cells (not recorded which) from PBMCs. The CDR3 sequence: CASSLSGTASNYGYTF. CDR3 bases: TGTGCCAGCAGCTTATCCGGGACAGCCTCCAACTATGGCTACACCTTC.